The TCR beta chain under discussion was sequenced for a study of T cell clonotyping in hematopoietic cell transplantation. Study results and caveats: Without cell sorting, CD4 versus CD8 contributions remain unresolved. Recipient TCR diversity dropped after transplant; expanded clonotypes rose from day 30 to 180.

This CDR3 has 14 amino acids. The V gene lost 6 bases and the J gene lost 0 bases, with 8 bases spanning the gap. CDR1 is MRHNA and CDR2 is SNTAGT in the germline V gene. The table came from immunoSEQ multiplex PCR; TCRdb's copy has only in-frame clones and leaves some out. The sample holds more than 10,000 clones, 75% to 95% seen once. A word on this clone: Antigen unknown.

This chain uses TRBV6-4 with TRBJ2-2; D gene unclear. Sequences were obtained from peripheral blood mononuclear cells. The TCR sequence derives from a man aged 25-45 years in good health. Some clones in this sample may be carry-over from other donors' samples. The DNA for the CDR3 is TGTGCCAGCAGCGCAACTGCGAACACCGGGGAGCTGTTTTTT. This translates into CASSATANTGELFF.